The 21 T cell receptor beta chains listed next were all sequenced from one sample in a study of OX40 agonist ivuxolimab in advanced cancers. Clones were read by immunoSEQ multiplex PCR, and TCRdb kept only the in-frame ones, dropping some. Altogether 100,000 or so clones are present, roughly 90% being singletons, with the ten largest covering 5.5%. Specimen: CD4+ or CD8+ T cells sorted from blood, collected in a trial of the OX40 agonist ivuxolimab. The receptors here all came from an adult with an advanced solid tumor such as melanoma, head and neck, liver or kidney cancer.

The chain links TRBV7-3 to TRBJ2-3, with 10 bases fitting TRBD2. V was clipped by 0 bases and J by 0 bases; unmatched bases: 9. The CDR3 consists of 19 residues. Germline CDR1 reads SGHTA; CDR2 reads FQGTGA. The CDR3 bases are TGTGCCAGCAGCTTAACCCTAGGAGCGGGGGGGCGAAGCACAGATACGCAGTATTTT. It is translated as CASSLTLGAGGRSTDTQYF. The variable domain in full, with the rest retrieved from reference TRBV7-3 and TRBJ2-3, is GAGVSQTPSNKVTEKGKYVELRCDPISGHTALYWYRQSLGQGPEFLIYFQGTGAADDSGLPNDRFFAVRPEGSVSTLKIQRTERGDSAVYLCASSLTLGAGGRSTDTQYFGPGTRLTVL.

This clone has just a few counts. The chain uses TRBV4-1 and TRBJ2-7, with D perhaps TRBD2 (5 bases). The CDR3 extends over 14 amino acids. Germline V CDR1 and CDR2: MGHRA, YSYEKL. The V end lost 1 base, the J end lost 6 bases, and 13 bases lay between the germline ends. The DNA for the CDR3 is TGCGCCAGCAGCCAAGGGGAGCGCTACTCCGAGCAGTACTTC. Translating it yields CASSQGERYSEQYF.

This chain joins TRBV11-2 and TRBJ2-5; D might be TRBD1 or TRBD2, each matching 5 bases. V gave up 5 bases and J gave up 2 bases, with 12 bases separating them. The germline V gene encodes CDR1 SGHAT and CDR2 FQNNGV. This CDR3 is built from 14 residues. The CDR3 region is CASSIQGVQETQYF. The CDR3, as DNA: TGTGCCAGCAGCATTCAGGGAGTTCAAGAGACCCAGTACTTC.

J is TRBJ1-5 and V is TRBV18; D is undetermined. The CDR3 totals 16 residues. Trimming removed 0 bases from V and 4 bases from J, with 13 bases in between. Germline V CDR1 and CDR2: KGHSH, LQKENI. The chain's CDR3 is CASSPPMGSGNQPQHF. CDR3 in DNA: TGTGCCAGCTCACCACCGATGGGGTCAGGTAATCAGCCCCAGCATTTT.

The V and J genes are TRBV19 and TRBJ2-1; 8 nucleotides align to TRBD2. This CDR3 spans 13 amino acids. V dropped 6 bases and J dropped 7; count of bases not matched to a gene: 5. CDR1 is LNHDA, CDR2 SQIVND, per germline (reference sequence). CDR3 protein: CASSGLARNEQFF. CDR3 bases: TGTGCCAGTAGCGGACTAGCAAGGAATGAGCAGTTCTTC.

Points on this clone: Additional DNA sequences in this sample encode the identical CDR3. The chain uses TRBV30 and TRBJ1-3; D remains ambiguous. CDR1 GTSNPN and CDR2 SVGIG come from the germline V gene (reference sequence). The CDR3 is 12 residues long. Trimming cost V 3 bases and J 1 base, with 4 bases left between them. The CDR3 is CAWRGSGNTIYF. The CDR3 DNA reads TGTGCCTGGAGGGGGTCTGGAAACACCATATATTTT.

The gene calls are TRBV5-1 and TRBJ1-3, with TRBD1 matching 8 bases. Germline assignment: CDR1 SGHRS and CDR2 YFSETQ. The CDR3 runs to 16 residues. Germline trimming cut 4 bases from V and 0 bases from J; bases unmatched to any gene: 6. The chain's CDR3 is CASSPGTGLSGNTIYF. DNA for the CDR3: TGCGCCAGCAGCCCTGGGACAGGCCTCTCTGGAAACACCATATATTTT.

The chain uses TRBV11-2 and TRBJ1-5, with 8 bases fitting TRBD1. Germline V gene data show CDR1 as SGHAT and CDR2 as FQNNGV. The CDR3 is 16 residues long. V lost 1 base, J lost 5 bases, and 7 bases stayed unmatched. CDR3: CASSLGVTGGHQPQHF. CDR3 nucleotides: TGTGCCAGCAGCTTAGGAGTCACAGGGGGGCATCAGCCCCAGCATTTT.

The chain carries TRBV11-2 and TRBJ1-1; D not resolved. The CDR3 covers 15 residues. CDR1 and CDR2 from the germline V gene are SGHAT and FQNNGV. V lost 2 bases to trimming and J lost 5 bases, with 15 bases between them. The CDR3 DNA sequence: TGTGCCAGCAGCTTAATTAGTTTGCCTAGAACTGAAGCTTTCTTT. Translated: CASSLISLPRTEAFF.

V usage is TRBV6-6 and J usage is TRBJ2-1; 7 bases fit TRBD1. The CDR3 has 15 amino acids. CDR1 MNHNY and CDR2 SVGAGI come from the germline V gene (reference sequence). V lost 2 bases to trimming and J lost 7 bases; unmatched junction nucleotides: 8. CDR3 DNA sequence: TGTGCCAGCAGTTACAGCGAGAGGGGGCCAAATGAGCAGTTCTTC. As protein: CASSYSERGPNEQFF.

This clone was counted a single time. V is TRBV18 and J is TRBJ2-1, with D uncertain. V was pared by 3 bases and J by 5 bases, with 5 bases between. The CDR3 is 12 residues long. The germline gives CDR1 KGHSH, CDR2 LQKENI. Here the CDR3 DNA reads TGTGCCAGCTCACCGGTAAACAATGAGCAGTTCTTC. Amino acid sequence: CASSPVNNEQFF.

The chain combines TRBV4-2 with TRBJ1-1; D remains ambiguous. The CDR3 spans 15 residues. The ends were cut back, 4 bases at V and 6 bases at J, with 18 bases in the middle. CDR1 is LGHNA and CDR2 is YNFKEQ in the germline V gene. CDR3 sequence reads: CASSLTTGEGAEAFF. CDR3 nucleotides: TGTGCCAGCAGCCTGACGACGGGAGAAGGCGCTGAAGCTTTCTTT.

The chain employs TRBV14 and TRBJ1-5; 7 bases line up with TRBD1. This CDR3 has 13 amino acids. CDR1 is SGHDN, CDR2 FVKESK, per germline. J gave up 5 bases and V 4 bases, and 2 bases lay outside the gene matches. For the CDR3, the DNA is TGTGCCAGCAGCCGGACAGGAGATCAGCCCCAGCATTTT. Its translation is CASSRTGDQPQHF. The full variable domain, rest sourced from reference TRBV14 and TRBJ1-5, is EAGVTQFPSHSVIEKGQTVTLRCDPISGHDNLYWYRRVMGKEIKFLLHFVKESKQDESGMPNNRFLAERTGGTYSTLKVQPAELEDSGVYFCASSRTGDQPQHFGDGTRLSIL.

Only one count was recorded for this clone. The chain uses TRBV27 and TRBJ1-6; tentative D call: TRBD1 (5 bases). Germline CDR1 is MNHEY and CDR2 is SMNVEV (reference sequence). Trimming left V 0 bases short and J 8 bases short, with 11 bases between. CDR3 length equals 15 residues. The CDR3 protein is CASSLSGDGDSPLHF. Written as DNA, the CDR3 is TGTGCCAGCAGTTTATCGGGGGATGGGGATTCACCCCTCCACTTT.

The chain uses TRBV27 and TRBJ2-7; 8 nucleotides agree with TRBD2. This CDR3 is built from 14 residues. After removal of 7 bases from V and 3 bases from J, the junction contained 8 bases not matched to a gene. Germline lookup yields CDR1 MNHEY and CDR2 SMNVEV (reference sequence). CDR3 region: CASMEIAGSYEQYF. The DNA of the CDR3 is TGTGCCAGCATGGAAATAGCGGGAAGCTACGAGCAGTACTTC.

V gene TRBV7-2 combines with J gene TRBJ2-7; the D gene is possibly TRBD1 (6 bases). This CDR3 comprises 14 residues. CDR1 is SGHTA, CDR2 FQGNSA, per germline. Between the trimmed V and J ends, which lost 5 bases and 4 bases, there was a span of 15 bases. The CDR3 spells CASSGGTRNYEQYF. As DNA, the CDR3 is TGTGCCAGCAGCGGGGGCACGAGAAATTACGAGCAGTACTTC.

This clone was observed a single time. The V call is TRBV10-3, the J call TRBJ1-5; a possible D gene is TRBD1 (6 bases). CDR1 is ENHRY, CDR2 SYGVKD, per germline. The CDR3 loop spans 14 amino acids. V was clipped by 1 base and J by 7 bases, with 11 bases between them. CDR3 loop: CAISELGARQPQHF. In nucleotides, the CDR3 is TGTGCCATCAGTGAGTTGGGGGCGCGACAGCCCCAGCATTTT.

The chain employs TRBV27 and TRBJ2-1; D assignment may be TRBD1 or TRBD2 (6 bases each). CDR1 is MNHEY and CDR2 is SMNVEV in the germline V gene (reference sequence). Trimming stripped 6 bases from V and 3 bases from J, with 15 bases between. The CDR3 runs 15 residues. The CDR3 DNA follows: TGTGCCAGCAGCCGAGGGGGGTTAGACTACAATGAGCAGTTCTTC. Encoded protein: CASSRGGLDYNEQFF.

Only a few counts were recorded for this clone. This same CDR3 is encoded by further DNA sequences in the sample. The chain carries TRBV20-1 and TRBJ1-1; D gene unclear. The germline V gene encodes CDR1 DFQATT and CDR2 SNEGSKA (reference sequence). CDR3 length equals 11 residues. Deletions cut 3 bases from V and 2 bases from J, with 4 bases between. CDR3 sequence reads: CSARANTEAFF. CDR3 nucleotides: TGCAGTGCTAGGGCTAACACTGAAGCTTTCTTT.

The chain combines TRBV5-4 with TRBJ2-7; 10 bases map to TRBD1. Germline loops: CDR1 SGHNT, CDR2 YYREEE (reference sequence). The CDR3 extends over 17 amino acids. Unmatched junction bases numbered 7, after V lost 0 bases and J lost 1 base. The CDR3 region has the DNA TGTGCCAGCAGCTTGGGACAGGGGGCCTTAAGATCCTACGAGCAGTACTTC. Translating it yields CASSLGQGALRSYEQYF.

This chain joins TRBV7-9 and TRBJ2-7, with D perhaps matching TRBD2 (6 bases). This CDR3 contains 15 residues. CDR1 SEHNR and CDR2 FQNEAQ come from the germline V gene (reference sequence). V was shortened by 5 bases and J by 3 bases, with 17 bases between the two germline ends. This CDR3 is CASSALGGAVYEQYF. In DNA, the CDR3 is TGTGCCAGCAGCGCCCTGGGGGGAGCGGTCTACGAGCAGTACTTC.